Below, 27 T cell receptor beta chains from the same sample are listed, as sequenced in a study of shared clonotypes between healthy human individuals. The repertoire was sequenced with immunoSEQ multiplex PCR; TCRdb's copy has only in-frame clones and lacks some. This table holds some 1.5 million clones, roughly 98% found once. What was sequenced was naive CD4+ T cells sorted from blood. Subset noted: CD45RA+ positively selected. These receptor sequences come from a man aged 25 to 45 in good health.

Notes on this clone: Additional DNA sequences in this sample encode the identical CDR3. The J gene is TRBJ1-5, the V gene TRBV6-1; D remains ambiguous. Trimming removed 0 bases from V and 5 bases from J, with 11 bases in between. Germline V gives CDR1 MNHNS, CDR2 SASEGT. The CDR3 is made up of 15 amino acids. The CDR3 here is CASSEAGGAYQPQHF. DNA for the CDR3: TGTGCCAGCAGTGAAGCGGGTGGAGCGTATCAGCCCCAGCATTTT.

This chain joins TRBV25-1 and TRBJ1-2; tentative D call: TRBD1 (6 bases). Germline CDR1 reads MGHDK; CDR2 reads SYGVNS. The CDR3 runs 16 residues. V shed 5 bases and J shed 6 bases, with 22 bases lying between them. The CDR3 loop is CASSYQIPGHSDGYTF. CDR3 in DNA: TGTGCCAGCAGTTACCAGATACCGGGACATTCCGATGGCTACACCTTC.

The gene calls are TRBV15 and TRBJ2-1; possibly TRBD1 or TRBD2 for D (5 bases each). Looked up from germline, CDR1 is LNHNV and CDR2 is YYDKDF (reference sequence). The germline V and J ends were trimmed by 1 base and 10 bases, with 20 bases remaining between them. The CDR3 sequence is 16 residues long. CDR3 in DNA: TGTGCCACCAGCAGAGGGGACCCGAACATTATTATGGAGCAGTTCTTC. As protein: CATSRGDPNIIMEQFF.

The V call is TRBV15, the J call TRBJ2-7; possibly TRBD2 for D (6 bases). The CDR3 runs 15 residues. V was cut by 1 base and J by 4 bases, with 14 bases left in between. Germline assignment: CDR1 LNHNV and CDR2 YYDKDF (reference sequence). The CDR3 region has the DNA TGTGCCACCAGCAGAGTGGGGGGACCATTTTACGAGCAGTACTTC. This codes for CATSRVGGPFYEQYF.

The V call is TRBV18, the J call TRBJ2-3; 9 bases are shared with TRBD2. Germline loops: CDR1 KGHSH, CDR2 LQKENI. V trimming: 2 bases; J trimming: 0 bases; junction bases outside the gene matches: 6. This CDR3 region has 17 residues. The CDR3 nucleotides are TGTGCCAGCTCACCATCCGCCGGGACTAGCAGCACAGATACGCAGTATTTT. Its protein product is CASSPSAGTSSTDTQYF.

V is TRBV7-9 and J is TRBJ2-5, with D possibly matching TRBD1 (5 bases). The CDR3 is 14 amino acids. Germline V gene lookup returns CDR1 SEHNR and CDR2 FQNEAQ (reference sequence). V was clipped by 1 base and J by 5 bases, with 11 bases between them. CDR3: CASSLGWGVETQYF. The CDR3 DNA reads as TGTGCCAGCAGCTTAGGGTGGGGCGTCGAGACCCAGTACTTC.

The V call is TRBV29-1, the J call TRBJ2-3; 8 bases agree with TRBD2. CDR1 is SQVTM, CDR2 ANQGSEA, per germline. Trimming at V came to 7 bases and at J to 5 bases, leaving 8 bases not matched to a gene. This CDR3 is 13 amino acids long. DNA of the CDR3: TGCAGCGCGGGAGGGCCGACGATAGATACGCAGTATTTT. Translated: CSAGGPTIDTQYF.

Note on this clone: Other DNA sequences of this sample code for an identical CDR3. The V gene is TRBV10-1, the J gene TRBJ2-7; D gene unclear. This CDR3 is built from 13 residues. Between the trimmed V and J ends, which lost 2 bases and 4 bases, there was a span of 9 bases. The V gene's germline CDR1 is WNHNN and CDR2 SYGVQD (reference sequence). The CDR3 DNA follows: TGCGCCAGCAGTGAGAGCACTTCGTACGAGCAGTACTTC. This codes for CASSESTSYEQYF.

About this clone: This specimen includes other DNA sequences encoding the same CDR3. The rearrangement links TRBV7-9 to TRBJ1-2, with no clear D. This CDR3 is 13 amino acids long. CDR1 and CDR2 from the germline V gene are SEHNR and FQNEAQ (reference sequence). V lost 1 base and J 3 bases, leaving 6 bases between the germline ends. CDR3 residues: CASSLEVDYGYTF. The CDR3 DNA follows: TGTGCCAGCAGCTTAGAGGTGGACTATGGCTACACCTTC. The whole variable domain, filled in from reference TRBV7-9 and TRBJ1-2, reads DTGVSQNPRHKITKRGQNVTFRCDPISEHNRLYWYRQTLGQGPEFLTYFQNEAQLEKSRLLSDRFSAERPKGSFSTLEIQRTEQGDSAMYLCASSLEVDYGYTFGSGTRLTVV.

V usage is TRBV2 and J usage is TRBJ2-2; TRBD2 aligns across 12 bases. Germline-derived CDR1 and CDR2 are SNHLY and FYNNEI. V lost 4 bases and J lost 6; bases outside the gene matches: 12. The CDR3 runs 18 residues. This CDR3 is CASSARALAGGGAGELFF. CDR3 coding DNA: TGTGCCAGCAGTGCTCGAGCCCTAGCGGGAGGGGGAGCCGGGGAGCTGTTTTTT.

The genes are TRBV5-6 and TRBJ1-3; unclear D gene. The CDR3 sequence is 15 residues long. Germline lookup yields CDR1 SGHDT and CDR2 YYEEEE. Trimming left V 2 bases short and J 2 bases short, with 11 bases between. The CDR3: CASSFFSGTGNTIYF. In DNA, the CDR3 is TGTGCCAGCAGCTTTTTTTCAGGAACTGGAAACACCATATATTTT.

The chain is built from TRBV10-3 and TRBJ1-1; the D gene is possibly TRBD1 (5 bases). Germline-derived CDR1 and CDR2 are ENHRY and SYGVKD. This CDR3 has 14 residues. Trimming cost V 4 bases and J 2 bases, with 11 bases left between them. In DNA form, the CDR3 reads TGTGCCATCAGTGTGACGGGGGTAAACACTGAAGCTTTCTTT. Protein sequence: CAISVTGVNTEAFF.

The chain carries TRBV18 and TRBJ1-1; D is undetermined. The CDR3 contains 13 residues. The germline V and J ends were trimmed by 5 bases and 5 bases, with 12 bases remaining between them. CDR1 and CDR2 from the germline V gene are KGHSH and LQKENI. CDR3 residues: CASSATVRTEAFF. For the CDR3, the DNA is TGTGCCAGCTCAGCGACCGTGAGAACTGAAGCTTTCTTT.

Notes on this clone: In the same sample, other DNA sequences code for this CDR3. The chain joins TRBV5-1 to TRBJ2-7; 7 bases agree with TRBD1. The CDR3 loop spans 14 amino acids. V lost 5 bases and J lost 2; bases outside the gene matches: 7. Germline V gene sequence: CDR1 SGHRS, CDR2 YFSETQ. In nucleotides, the CDR3 is TGCGCCAGCAGTGCCGGGACAGTAGCCTACGAGCAGTACTTC. Amino acids: CASSAGTVAYEQYF.

The gene calls are TRBV4-3 and TRBJ1-2, with D possibly matching TRBD1 (6 bases). V shed 0 bases and J shed 8 bases, with 10 bases lying between them. Germline V gene data show CDR1 as LGHNA and CDR2 as YSLEER. This CDR3 spans 13 amino acids. CDR3 DNA: TGCGCCAGCAGCCAAGACCCAGGGGAAGGCTACACCTTC. Its translation: CASSQDPGEGYTF.

J is TRBJ2-3 and V is TRBV11-2, with D perhaps TRBD2 (6 bases). The CDR3 sequence is 15 residues long. Germline-derived CDR1 and CDR2 are SGHAT and FQNNGV. Deletions cut 3 bases from V and 0 bases from J, with 10 bases between. The chain's CDR3 is CASSFSGTSTDTQYF. CDR3 nucleotide sequence: TGTGCCAGCAGCTTTTCAGGGACTAGCACAGATACGCAGTATTTT.

About this clone: The sample has other DNA sequences that encode this CDR3 too. The rearrangement uses TRBV18 and TRBJ2-5; TRBD2 is a possible D gene (5 bases). V was clipped by 3 bases and J by 2 bases, with 7 bases between them. CDR1 is KGHSH and CDR2 is LQKENI in the germline V gene. This CDR3 region has 13 residues. For the CDR3, the DNA is TGTGCCAGCTCACCGAGGGCACAAGAGACCCAGTACTTC. This encodes CASSPRAQETQYF.

V and J are TRBV19 and TRBJ2-1, with 10 bases identical to TRBD1. V lost 6 bases, J lost 7 bases, and 12 bases stayed unmatched. The germline V gene encodes CDR1 LNHDA and CDR2 SQIVND (reference sequence). CDR3 length equals 16 residues. In DNA form, the CDR3 reads TGTGCCAGTAGGGACAGGGGGGGTGATTCGAGGAATGAGCAGTTCTTC. Encoded protein: CASRDRGGDSRNEQFF.

This chain joins TRBV7-6 and TRBJ1-3; possible D gene TRBD1, 5 bases. The CDR3 sequence is 17 residues long. Per the germline V gene, CDR1 is SGHVS and CDR2 is FNYEAQ. V lost 4 bases and J 6 bases, leaving 22 bases between the germline ends. The CDR3 protein is CASSSYRGRLGENTIYF. The DNA for the CDR3 is TGTGCCAGCAGCTCGTACCGGGGCCGCCTCGGTGAAAACACCATATATTTT.

The chain carries TRBV19 and TRBJ2-7; 11 nucleotides align to TRBD2. The J segment lost 0 bases and the V segment lost 3 bases, leaving 4 bases of the junction unmatched. The germline V gene encodes CDR1 LNHDA and CDR2 SQIVND (reference sequence). The CDR3 has 16 residues. CDR3 in DNA: TGTGCCAGTAGTATTGTGACTAGCGGGAACTCCTACGAGCAGTACTTC. Its translation is CASSIVTSGNSYEQYF.

V usage is TRBV6-1 and J usage is TRBJ2-7; a possible D gene is TRBD1 (6 bases). The germline gives CDR1 MNHNS, CDR2 SASEGT. The CDR3 has 15 residues. Trimming removed 7 bases from V and 0 bases from J, with 16 bases in between. The DNA for the CDR3 is TGTGCCAGCACTACGATAGGGGGATACTCCTACGAGCAGTACTTC. Encoded protein: CASTTIGGYSYEQYF.

The chain recombines TRBV5-4 with TRBJ2-5; D is possibly TRBD1 (5 bases). This CDR3 spans 14 amino acids. The germline V gene encodes CDR1 SGHNT and CDR2 YYREEE (reference sequence). V lost 0 bases, J lost 5 bases, and 11 bases lay in between. CDR3 region: CASSLVARAETQYF. In nucleotides, the CDR3 is TGTGCCAGCAGCTTGGTTGCCAGGGCTGAGACCCAGTACTTC.

The chain combines TRBV18 with TRBJ1-2, with D hard to call. The V gene lost 8 bases and the J gene lost 6 bases, with 13 bases spanning the gap. The length of the CDR3 is 12 residues. Germline assignment: CDR1 KGHSH and CDR2 LQKENI. CDR3 in DNA: TGTGCCAGCACCGGACCAAGGCATGGCTACACCTTC. It specifies CASTGPRHGYTF. The variable domain in full, completed from reference TRBV18 and TRBJ1-2, reads NAGVMQNPRHLVRRRGQEARLRCSPMKGHSHVYWYRQLPEEGLKFMVYLQKENIIDESGMPKERFSAEFPKEGPSILRIQQVVRGDSAAYFCASTGPRHGYTFGSGTRLTVV.

The rearrangement joins TRBV14 to TRBJ1-2, with D unclear. The CDR3 loop spans 15 amino acids. V gave up 1 base and J gave up 8 bases, with 17 bases separating them. Germline CDR1 SGHDN, CDR2 FVKESK. CDR3 sequence reads: CASSQVGGLPRGYTF. For the CDR3, the DNA is TGTGCCAGCAGCCAAGTCGGCGGTCTCCCGCGAGGCTACACCTTC.

This clone was seen just once. The CDR3 loop reads CAGQGNTEAFF. The CDR3 DNA reads TGTGCCGGACAGGGTAACACTGAAGCTTTCTTT. The chain carries TRBV28 and TRBJ1-1; TRBD1 aligns across 8 bases. The CDR3 loop spans 11 amino acids. Germline lookup yields CDR1 MDHEN and CDR2 SYDVKM. The trim removed 11 bases at V and 2 bases at J, leaving 1 base unmatched.

The chain combines TRBV4-3 with TRBJ2-3; D is unclear. CDR1 is LGHNA and CDR2 is YSLEER in the germline V gene. This CDR3 comprises 15 residues. V shed 4 bases and J shed 6 bases, with 17 bases lying between them. The CDR3 loop reads CASSPSLGAADTQYF. The CDR3 DNA reads as TGCGCCAGCAGCCCCTCGCTTGGTGCGGCGGATACGCAGTATTTT.

J is TRBJ1-2 and V is TRBV28, with a possible D match to TRBD1 (6 bases). The CDR3 consists of 15 residues. Germline assignment: CDR1 MDHEN and CDR2 SYDVKM. V shed 3 bases and J shed 3 bases, with 14 bases lying between them. CDR3 protein: CASSFPLGGYYGYTF. The CDR3 nucleotides read TGTGCCAGCAGTTTCCCCTTAGGGGGGTACTATGGCTACACCTTC.